Following are 12 T cell receptor beta chains from one sample sequenced in a study of cytomegalovirus exposure and HLA in healthy donors. TCRdb's table, derived via immunoSEQ multiplex PCR, lists solely in-frame clones and lacks some. The sample holds some 140,000 clones, 85% to 90% seen once. Sequencing used PBMCs. The receptors stem from a human donor in good health.

V gene TRBV6-1 combines with J gene TRBJ2-3, with 7 positions matching TRBD2. The J segment lost 0 bases and the V segment lost 4 bases, leaving 4 bases of the junction unmatched. The V gene's germline CDR1 is MNHNS and CDR2 SASEGT. This CDR3 comprises 15 residues. CDR3: CASSVGGGSTDTQYF. CDR3 nucleotide sequence: TGTGCCAGCAGTGTGGGGGGGGGTAGCACAGATACGCAGTATTTT.

For this clone: At the DNA level, this CDR3 is encoded by other sequences in the same sample as well. J is TRBJ1-5 and V is TRBV30; a weak D match, TRBD1 (5 bases). Looked up from germline, CDR1 is GTSNPN and CDR2 is SVGIG (reference sequence). V was shortened by 3 bases and J by 7 bases, with 13 bases between the two germline ends. CDR3 length: 13 amino acids. The CDR3 DNA is TGTGCCTGGAGCGGACAATTCCACCAGCCCCAGCATTTT. Residues: CAWSGQFHQPQHF.

This chain uses TRBV6-6 with TRBJ1-1; 7 nucleotides match TRBD1. The V gene end was trimmed by 4 bases and the J gene end by 5 bases; junction bases not matched to a gene: 4. Germline loops: CDR1 MNHNY, CDR2 SVGAGI (reference sequence). The CDR3 is 13 amino acids. CDR3 amino acids: CASSFSRGTEAFF. The CDR3, as DNA: TGTGCCAGCAGTTTTTCCAGGGGGACTGAAGCTTTCTTT.

The chain joins TRBV19 to TRBJ2-2, with TRBD1 matching 8 bases. Germline CDR1 reads LNHDA; CDR2 reads SQIVND (reference sequence). This CDR3 region has 13 residues. Unmatched junction bases numbered 4, after V lost 8 bases and J lost 5 bases. CDR3 DNA sequence: TGTGCCAGTCTCAACAGGGGGACCGGGGAGCTGTTTTTT. This translates into CASLNRGTGELFF.

The chain employs TRBV7-2 and TRBJ1-5; 9 nucleotides match TRBD1. V shed 9 bases, J shed 3 bases, and the junction held 12 bases outside the gene matches. This CDR3 comprises 16 residues. Germline V gene data show CDR1 as SGHTA and CDR2 as FQGNSA. The chain's CDR3 is CASLPRDRDFNQPQHF. The CDR3 DNA reads as TGTGCCAGTCTCCCCCGGGACAGGGATTTCAATCAGCCCCAGCATTTT.

The chain is built from TRBV15 and TRBJ2-1, with TRBD2 matching 10 bases. The V gene's germline CDR1 is LNHNV and CDR2 YYDKDF (reference sequence). Trimming took 0 bases from V and 9 from J; bases not matched to a gene: 8. This CDR3 is built from 16 residues. In nucleotides, the CDR3 is TGTGCCACCAGCAGAGATCCCGCTAGCGGGGGATTTGAGCAGTTCTTC. Protein: CATSRDPASGGFEQFF. Filled out from reference TRBV15 and TRBJ2-1, the complete variable domain reads DAMVIQNPRYQVTQFGKPVTLSCSQTLNHNVMYWYQQKSSQAPKLLFHYYDKDFNNEADTPDNFQSRRPNTSFCFLDIRSPGLGDTAMYLCATSRDPASGGFEQFFGPGTRLTVL.

This chain uses TRBV11-2 with TRBJ1-1, with 8 bases fitting TRBD1. Germline loops: CDR1 SGHAT, CDR2 FQNNGV. The J segment lost 1 base and the V segment lost 5 bases, leaving 3 bases of the junction unmatched. The CDR3 has 14 amino acids. For the CDR3, the DNA is TGTGCCAGCAGCCGAGGACAGGGGAACACTGAAGCTTTCTTT. The encoded protein is CASSRGQGNTEAFF.

The rearrangement uses TRBV5-4 and TRBJ2-3, with no clear D. This CDR3 contains 14 residues. Trimming left V 1 base short and J 1 base short, with 7 bases between. Looked up from germline, CDR1 is SGHNT and CDR2 is YYREEE (reference sequence). CDR3 bases: TGTGCCAGCAGCTTGTTCGAGCGCACAGATACGCAGTATTTT. Its translation: CASSLFERTDTQYF.

V usage is TRBV7-9 and J usage is TRBJ1-2; no definite D call. CDR3 size: 13 residues. The germline V and J ends were trimmed by 5 bases and 8 bases, with 15 bases remaining between them. CDR1 is SEHNR, CDR2 FQNEAQ, per germline (reference sequence). The CDR3 coding sequence is TGTGCCAGCAGCGAAAGACTAAACTCAGGCTACACCTTC. This sequence encodes CASSERLNSGYTF.

The V gene is TRBV6-1, the J gene TRBJ1-1, with D unresolved. Between the trimmed V and J ends, which lost 0 bases and 1 base, there was a span of 18 bases. The CDR3 is made up of 18 amino acids. Germline V gives CDR1 MNHNS, CDR2 SASEGT. CDR3 sequence reads: CASSEAGSAYMGNTEAFF. The DNA of the CDR3 is TGTGCCAGCAGTGAAGCGGGGAGCGCGTACATGGGGAACACTGAAGCTTTCTTT.

Only one count was recorded for this clone. One end of the junction does not line up with germline, which may come from a read error. V usage is TRBV7-9 and J usage is TRBJ2-7, with 8 bases lining up with TRBD1. Germline values: CDR1 SEHNR, CDR2 FQNEAQ (reference sequence). This CDR3 spans 14 amino acids. This CDR3 reads CASSQGQVTSKVNF. The CDR3 DNA reads as TGTGCCAGCAGCCAGGGACAGGTAACCTCGAAAGTCAACTTC.

This chain joins TRBV4-3 and TRBJ2-1; perhaps TRBD1 as D (6 bases). V was pared by 4 bases and J by 2 bases, with 18 bases between. CDR1 and CDR2 from the germline V gene are LGHNA and YSLEER. The CDR3 totals 17 residues. The CDR3 sequence: CASSRYNSAGAYNEQFF. The DNA of the CDR3 is TGCGCCAGCAGCCGATACAATTCGGCAGGGGCCTACAATGAGCAGTTCTTC.